One TCR beta chain is described in this entry. The target antigen is unknown. TCRdb fed the reads into MiXCR, producing one record per CDR3 protein. Of about 470,000 distinct CDR3 sequences listed, roughly 46% are singletons. The sample originates from a study of T cell repertoires in cytomegalovirus infection. Germline V gene data show CDR1 as MNHEY and CDR2 as SMNVEV (reference sequence). Trimming left V 5 bases short and J 2 bases short, with 20 bases between. This CDR3 comprises 17 residues. The specimen comprised cultured PBMCs, sampled from culture after CMV antigen stimulation. The TCR comes from a human donor in good health (CMV status not recorded). Some clones in this sample may be carry-over from other donors' samples. The chain recombines TRBV27 with TRBJ2-3, with D perhaps given as TRBD1 or TRBD2 (5 bases each). The chain's CDR3 is CASSRGEWALNTDTQYF. The CDR3 DNA follows: TGTGCCAGCAGTCGGGGCGAATGGGCCCTGAACACAGATACGCAGTATTTT.